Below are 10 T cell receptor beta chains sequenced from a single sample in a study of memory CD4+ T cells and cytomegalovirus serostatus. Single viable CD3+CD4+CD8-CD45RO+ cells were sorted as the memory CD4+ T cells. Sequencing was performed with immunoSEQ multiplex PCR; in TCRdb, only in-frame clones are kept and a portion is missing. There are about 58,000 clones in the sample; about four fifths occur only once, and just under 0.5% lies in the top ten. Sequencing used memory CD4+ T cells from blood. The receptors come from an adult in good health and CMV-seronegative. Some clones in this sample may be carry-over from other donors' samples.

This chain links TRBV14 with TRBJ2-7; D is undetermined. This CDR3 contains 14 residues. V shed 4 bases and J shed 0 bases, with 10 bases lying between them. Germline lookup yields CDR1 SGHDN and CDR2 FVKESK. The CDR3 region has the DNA TGTGCCAGCAGCCCCCACTCAAACTCCTACGAGCAGTACTTC. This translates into CASSPHSNSYEQYF.

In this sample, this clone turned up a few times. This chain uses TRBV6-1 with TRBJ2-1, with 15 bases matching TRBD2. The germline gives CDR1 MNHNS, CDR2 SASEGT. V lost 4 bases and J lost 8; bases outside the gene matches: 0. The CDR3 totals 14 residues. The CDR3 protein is CASSGTSGRDEQFF. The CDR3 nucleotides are TGTGCCAGCAGTGGGACTAGCGGGAGGGATGAGCAGTTCTTC.

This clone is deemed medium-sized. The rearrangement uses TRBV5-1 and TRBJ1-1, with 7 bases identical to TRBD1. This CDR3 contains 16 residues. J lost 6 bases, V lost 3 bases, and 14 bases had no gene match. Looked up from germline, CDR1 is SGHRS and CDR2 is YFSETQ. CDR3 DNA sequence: TGCGCCAGCAGCTCCCAGACAGGGCCGACGAGGGCTGAAGCTTTCTTT. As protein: CASSSQTGPTRAEAFF.

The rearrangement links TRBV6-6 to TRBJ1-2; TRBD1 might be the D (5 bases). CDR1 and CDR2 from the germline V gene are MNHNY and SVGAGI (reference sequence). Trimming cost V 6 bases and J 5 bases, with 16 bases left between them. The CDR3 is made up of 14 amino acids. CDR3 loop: CASSPGTATYGYTF. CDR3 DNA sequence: TGTGCCAGCAGCCCGGGGACGGCTACATATGGCTACACCTTC.

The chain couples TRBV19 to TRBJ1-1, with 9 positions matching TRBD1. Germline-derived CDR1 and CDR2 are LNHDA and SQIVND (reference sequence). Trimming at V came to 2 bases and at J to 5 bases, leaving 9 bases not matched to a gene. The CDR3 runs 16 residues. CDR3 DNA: TGTGCCAGTAGTATAATCCCGGGGACAGGGTTGACTGAAGCTTTCTTT. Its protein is CASSIIPGTGLTEAFF.

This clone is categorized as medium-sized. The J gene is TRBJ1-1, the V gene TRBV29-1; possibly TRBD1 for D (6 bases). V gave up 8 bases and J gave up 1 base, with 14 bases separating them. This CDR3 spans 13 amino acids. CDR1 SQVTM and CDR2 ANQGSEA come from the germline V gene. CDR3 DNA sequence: TGCAGCACCTATCGGGGGGCGAACACTGAAGCTTTCTTT. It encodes CSTYRGANTEAFF.

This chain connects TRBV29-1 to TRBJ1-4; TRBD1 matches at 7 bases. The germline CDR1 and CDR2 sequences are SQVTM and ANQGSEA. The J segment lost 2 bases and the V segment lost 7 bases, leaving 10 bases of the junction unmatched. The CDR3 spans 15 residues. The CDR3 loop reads CSATGETYTNEKLFF. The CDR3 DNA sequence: TGCAGCGCTACAGGGGAAACTTATACTAATGAAAAACTGTTTTTT. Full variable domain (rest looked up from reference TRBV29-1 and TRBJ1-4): SAVISQKPSRDICQRGTSLTIQCQVDSQVTMMFWYRQQPGQSLTLIATANQGSEATYESGFVIDKFPISRPNLTFSTLTVSNMSPEDSSIYLCSATGETYTNEKLFFGSGTQLSVL.

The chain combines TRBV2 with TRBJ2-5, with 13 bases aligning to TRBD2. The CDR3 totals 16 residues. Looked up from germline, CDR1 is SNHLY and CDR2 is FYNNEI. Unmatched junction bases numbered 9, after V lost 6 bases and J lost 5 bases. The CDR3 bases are TGTGCCAGCAGAAACTCACTAGCGGGAGGGCGGGAGACCCAGTACTTC. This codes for CASRNSLAGGRETQYF.

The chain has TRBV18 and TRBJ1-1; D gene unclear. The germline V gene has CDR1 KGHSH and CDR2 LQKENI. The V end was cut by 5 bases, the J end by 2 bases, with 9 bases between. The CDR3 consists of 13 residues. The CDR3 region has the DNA TGTGCCAGCTCAGCAGGCGGAAACACTGAAGCTTTCTTT. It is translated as CASSAGGNTEAFF.

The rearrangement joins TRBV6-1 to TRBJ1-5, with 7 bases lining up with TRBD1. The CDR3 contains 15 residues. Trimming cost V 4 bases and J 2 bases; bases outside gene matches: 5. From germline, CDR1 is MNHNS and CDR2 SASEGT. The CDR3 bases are TGTGCCAGCAGTGGGGACAGAAGAGGCAATCAGCCCCAGCATTTT. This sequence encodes CASSGDRRGNQPQHF.